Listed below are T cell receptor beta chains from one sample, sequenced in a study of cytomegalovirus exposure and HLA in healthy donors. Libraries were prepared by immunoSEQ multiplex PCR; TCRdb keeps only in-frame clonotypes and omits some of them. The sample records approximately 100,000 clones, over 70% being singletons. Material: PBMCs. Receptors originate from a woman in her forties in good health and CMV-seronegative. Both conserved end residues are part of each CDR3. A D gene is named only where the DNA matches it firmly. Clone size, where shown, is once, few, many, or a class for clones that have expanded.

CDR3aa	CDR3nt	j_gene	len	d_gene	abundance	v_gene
CASSIQGNTEAFF	TGTGCCAGCAGCATTCAGGGGAACACTGAAGCTTTCTTT	TRBJ1-1	13	.	.	TRBV7-9
CASSPQTSGYNEQFF	TGTGCCAGCAGCCCCCAGACTAGCGGGTACAATGAGCAGTTCTTC	TRBJ2-1	15	TRBD2	.	TRBV7-6
CASSQEATGNYGYTF	TGCGCCAGCAGCCAAGAGGCAACAGGGAACTATGGCTACACCTTC	TRBJ1-2	15	.	.	TRBV4-3
CASSLSKGTTDTQYF	TGTGCCAGCAGCTTAAGTAAGGGGACAACCGATACGCAGTATTTT	TRBJ2-3	15	.	.	TRBV7-2
CASTAGIGGKLFF	TGTGCCAGCACGGCAGGGATAGGTGGAAAACTGTTTTTT	TRBJ1-4	13	.	.	TRBV6-1
CATSRGQGDNEQFF	TGTGCCACCAGCAGGGGACAGGGAGACAATGAGCAGTTCTTC	TRBJ2-1	14	TRBD1	.	TRBV15
CASGESEAFF	TGTGCCAGCGGAGAATCTGAAGCTTTCTTT	TRBJ1-1	10	.	.	TRBV9
CAWRGQPYGYTF	TGTGCCTGGAGGGGACAGCCCTATGGCTACACCTTC	TRBJ1-2	12	TRBD1	.	TRBV30
CASSEAPGQGLGDLRETQYF	TGTGCCAGCAGTGAAGCCCCGGGACAGGGGTTAGGGGATCTAAGGGAGACCCAGTACTTC	TRBJ2-5	20	TRBD1	.	TRBV2
CASSGSATGTGSEKLFF	TGTGCCAGCAGTGGATCCGCAACCGGGACAGGGAGTGAAAAACTGTTTTTT	TRBJ1-4	17	TRBD1	.	TRBV6-1
CASTEETLPNYGYTF	TGTGCCAGCACGGAGGAGACTCTGCCTAACTATGGCTACACCTTC	TRBJ1-2	15	.	.	TRBV2
CASSPRGQGYEQYF	TGTGCCAGTAGCCCAAGGGGACAGGGTTACGAGCAGTACTTC	TRBJ2-7	14	TRBD1	.	TRBV19
CAWTRGGLYSGANVLTF	TGTGCCTGGACCAGGGGCGGCCTTTACTCTGGGGCCAACGTCCTGACTTTC	TRBJ2-6	17	.	.	TRBV30
CASSYQGLGELFF	TGTGCCAGCAGTTACCAGGGGCTCGGGGAGCTGTTTTTT	TRBJ2-2	13	.	.	TRBV6-5
CASSELAGLVYNEQFF	TGTGCCAGCAGTGAACTAGCGGGGCTTGTTTACAATGAGCAGTTCTTC	TRBJ2-1	16	TRBD2	.	TRBV2
CASNVQGGTYEQYF	TGTGCCAGCAACGTTCAAGGCGGGACCTACGAGCAGTACTTC	TRBJ2-7	14	.	few	TRBV7-9